This TCR beta chain comes out of a study of cytomegalovirus exposure and HLA in healthy donors. General study findings and limits: A later analysis found first-cohort TCR clusters tended to co-occur in the 130 or so validation repertoires. It was reported that the classifier diagnosed cytomegalovirus status with high specificity and sensitivity in both the original and validation cohorts. The study put 150 to 200 TCR beta chains on its list as cytomegalovirus-associated.

Separation from the 666-subject first cohort characterized the roughly 130-subject validation cohort, to which the donors belonged. CDR1 and CDR2 (germline): KGHSH, LQKENI. CDR3 size: 15 residues. Trimming cost V 2 bases and J 2 bases; bases outside gene matches: 5. On this clone itself: Its antigen is unknown.

Libraries were prepared by immunoSEQ multiplex PCR; TCRdb keeps only in-frame clonotypes and omits some of them. The sample has under 300,000 clones, approximately 84% seen once. Specimen: PBMCs. The chain has TRBV18 and TRBJ2-7; the match to TRBD2 covers 8 bases. The TCR was taken from a woman aged 25 to 39 in good health and CMV-seropositive. The CDR3 loop reads CASSPGNSGTYEQYF. DNA of the CDR3: TGTGCCAGCTCACCAGGGAATAGCGGGACCTACGAGCAGTACTTC.